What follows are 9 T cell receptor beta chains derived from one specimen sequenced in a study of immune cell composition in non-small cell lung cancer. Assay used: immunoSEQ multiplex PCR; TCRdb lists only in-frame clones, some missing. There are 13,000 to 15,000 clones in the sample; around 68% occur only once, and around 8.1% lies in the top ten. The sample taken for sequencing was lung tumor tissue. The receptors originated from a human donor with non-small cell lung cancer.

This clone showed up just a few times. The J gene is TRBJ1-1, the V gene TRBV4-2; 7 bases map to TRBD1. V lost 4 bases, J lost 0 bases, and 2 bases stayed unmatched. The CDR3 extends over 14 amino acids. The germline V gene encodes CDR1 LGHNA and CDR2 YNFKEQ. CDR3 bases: TGTGCCAGCAGCCGGGACAGTCTGAACACTGAAGCTTTCTTT. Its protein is CASSRDSLNTEAFF.

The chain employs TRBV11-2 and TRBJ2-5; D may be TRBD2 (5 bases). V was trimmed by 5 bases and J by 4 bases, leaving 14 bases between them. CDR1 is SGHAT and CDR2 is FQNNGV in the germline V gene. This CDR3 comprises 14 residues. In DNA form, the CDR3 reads TGTGCCAGCAGCCCCCGGACCGGAGGAGAGACCCAGTACTTC. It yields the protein CASSPRTGGETQYF.

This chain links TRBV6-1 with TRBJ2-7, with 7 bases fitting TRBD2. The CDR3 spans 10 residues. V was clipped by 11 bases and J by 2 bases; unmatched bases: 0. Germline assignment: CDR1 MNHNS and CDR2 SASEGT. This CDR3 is CAGGAYEQYF. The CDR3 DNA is TGTGCCGGGGGGGCCTACGAGCAGTACTTC.

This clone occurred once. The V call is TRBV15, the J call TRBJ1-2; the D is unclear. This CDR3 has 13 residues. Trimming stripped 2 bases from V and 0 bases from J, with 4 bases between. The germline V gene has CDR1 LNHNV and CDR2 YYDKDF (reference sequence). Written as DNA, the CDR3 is TGTGCCACCAGCAGACAGACTAACTATGGCTACACCTTC. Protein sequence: CATSRQTNYGYTF.

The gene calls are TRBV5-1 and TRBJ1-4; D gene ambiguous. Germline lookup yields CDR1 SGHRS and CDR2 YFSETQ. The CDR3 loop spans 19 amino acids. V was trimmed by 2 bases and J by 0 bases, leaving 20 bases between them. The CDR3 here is CASSFDSRSTHATNEKLFF. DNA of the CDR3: TGCGCCAGCAGCTTCGACTCAAGGTCGACTCATGCAACTAATGAAAAACTGTTTTTT.

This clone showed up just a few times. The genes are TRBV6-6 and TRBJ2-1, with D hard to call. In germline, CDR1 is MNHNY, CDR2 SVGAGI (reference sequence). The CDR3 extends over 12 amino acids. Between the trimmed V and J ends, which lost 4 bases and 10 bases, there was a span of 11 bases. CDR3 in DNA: TGTGCCAGCAGTTCACCGACTGGCGAGCAGTTCTTC. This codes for CASSSPTGEQFF.

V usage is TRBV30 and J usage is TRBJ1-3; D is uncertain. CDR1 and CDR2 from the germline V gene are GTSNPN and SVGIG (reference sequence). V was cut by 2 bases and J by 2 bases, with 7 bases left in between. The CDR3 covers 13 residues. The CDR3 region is CAWSYQAGNTIYF. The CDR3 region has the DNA TGTGCCTGGAGTTATCAGGCTGGAAACACCATATATTTT.

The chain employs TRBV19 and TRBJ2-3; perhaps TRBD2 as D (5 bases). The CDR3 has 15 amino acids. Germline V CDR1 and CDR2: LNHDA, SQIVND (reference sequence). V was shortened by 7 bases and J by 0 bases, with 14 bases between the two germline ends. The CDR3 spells CASKGRRVSTDTQYF. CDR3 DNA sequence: TGTGCCAGTAAGGGAAGGCGGGTGAGCACAGATACGCAGTATTTT.

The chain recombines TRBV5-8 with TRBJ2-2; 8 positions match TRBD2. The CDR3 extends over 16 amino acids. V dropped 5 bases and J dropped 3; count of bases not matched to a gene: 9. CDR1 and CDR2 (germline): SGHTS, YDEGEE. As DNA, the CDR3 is TGTGCCAGCAGTCCTCGGGGGGGCGGGGACACCGGGGAGCTGTTTTTT. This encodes CASSPRGGGDTGELFF.